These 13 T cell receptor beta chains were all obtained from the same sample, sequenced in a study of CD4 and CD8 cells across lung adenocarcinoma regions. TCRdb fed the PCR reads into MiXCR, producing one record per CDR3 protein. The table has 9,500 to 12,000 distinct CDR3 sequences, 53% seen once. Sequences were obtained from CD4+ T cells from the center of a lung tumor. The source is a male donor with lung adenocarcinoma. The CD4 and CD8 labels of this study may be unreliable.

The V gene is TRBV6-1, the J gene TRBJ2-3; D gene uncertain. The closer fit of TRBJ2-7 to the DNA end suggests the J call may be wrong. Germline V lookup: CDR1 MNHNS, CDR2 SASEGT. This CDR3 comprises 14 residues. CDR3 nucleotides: TGTGCGGGCAGTGTGGGCCAGGACCCAGATACGCAGTACTTC. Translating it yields CAGSVGQDPDTQYF.

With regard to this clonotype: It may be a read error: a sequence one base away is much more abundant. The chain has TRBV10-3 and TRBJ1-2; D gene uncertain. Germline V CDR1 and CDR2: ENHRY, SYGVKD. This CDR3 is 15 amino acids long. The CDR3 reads CTISESNNPNYGYTF. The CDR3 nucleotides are TGTACCATCAGTGAGTCAAACAACCCCAACTATGGCTACACCTTC.

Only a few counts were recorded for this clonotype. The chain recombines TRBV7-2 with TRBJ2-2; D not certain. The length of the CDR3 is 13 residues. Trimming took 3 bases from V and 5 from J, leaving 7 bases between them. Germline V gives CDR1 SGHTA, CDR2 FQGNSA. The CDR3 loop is CASSFDGTGELFF. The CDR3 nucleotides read TGTGCCAGCAGCTTTGACGGAACCGGGGAGCTGTTTTTT.

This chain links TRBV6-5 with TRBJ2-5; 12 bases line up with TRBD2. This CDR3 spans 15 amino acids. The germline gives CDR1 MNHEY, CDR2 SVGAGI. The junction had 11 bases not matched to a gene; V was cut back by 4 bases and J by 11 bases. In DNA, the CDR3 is TGTGCCAGCAGTTCCCGACTAGCGGGAGTTGTAGAGCAGTACTTC. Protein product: CASSSRLAGVVEQYF.

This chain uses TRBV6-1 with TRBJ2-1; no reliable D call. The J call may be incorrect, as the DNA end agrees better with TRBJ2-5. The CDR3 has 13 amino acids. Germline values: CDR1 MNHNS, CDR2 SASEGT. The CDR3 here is CASSEGSMGTQYF. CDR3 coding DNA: TGTGCCAGCAGTGAAGGCTCAATGGGGACCCAGTACTTC.

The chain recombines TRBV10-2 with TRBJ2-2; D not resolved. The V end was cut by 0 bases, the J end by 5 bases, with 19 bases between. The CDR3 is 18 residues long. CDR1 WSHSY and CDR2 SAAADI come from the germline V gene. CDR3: CASSESNLGNRRTGELFF. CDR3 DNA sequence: TGCGCCAGCAGTGAGTCAAATCTAGGAAACAGAAGAACCGGGGAGCTGTTTTTT.

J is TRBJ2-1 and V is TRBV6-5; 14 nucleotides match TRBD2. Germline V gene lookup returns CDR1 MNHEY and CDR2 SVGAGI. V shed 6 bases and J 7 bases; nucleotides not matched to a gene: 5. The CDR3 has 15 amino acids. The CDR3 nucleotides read TGTGCCAGCAGCTCTCGACTAGCGGGAGGGAATGAGCAGTTCTTC. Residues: CASSSRLAGGNEQFF.

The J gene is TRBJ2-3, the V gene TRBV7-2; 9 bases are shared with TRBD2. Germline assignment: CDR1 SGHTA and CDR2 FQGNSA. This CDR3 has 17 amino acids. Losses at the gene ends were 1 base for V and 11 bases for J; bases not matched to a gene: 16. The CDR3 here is CASSLGVGGGAKNMQYF. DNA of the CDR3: TGTGCCAGCAGCTTAGGCGTGGGCGGGGGGGCCAAAAACATGCAGTATTTT. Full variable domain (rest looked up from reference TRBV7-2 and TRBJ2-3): GAGVSQSPSNKVTEKGKDVELRCDPISGHTALYWYRQSLGQGLEFLIYFQGNSAPDKSGLPSDRFSAERTGGSVSTLTIQRTQQEDSAVYLCASSLGVGGGAKNMQYFGPGTRLTVL.

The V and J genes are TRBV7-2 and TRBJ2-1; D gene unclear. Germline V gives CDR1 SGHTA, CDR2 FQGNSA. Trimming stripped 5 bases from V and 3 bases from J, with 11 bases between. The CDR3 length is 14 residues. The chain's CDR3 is CASSPTPDYNEQFF. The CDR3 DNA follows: TGTGCCAGCAGCCCCACCCCAGACTACAATGAGCAGTTCTTC.

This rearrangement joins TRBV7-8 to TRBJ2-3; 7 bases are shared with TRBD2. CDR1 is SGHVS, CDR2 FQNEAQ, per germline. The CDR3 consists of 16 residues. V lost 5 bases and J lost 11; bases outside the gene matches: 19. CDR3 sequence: CASSLEGSGGKNMQYF. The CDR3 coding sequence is TGTGCCAGCAGCCTCGAGGGTTCGGGAGGCAAAAACATGCAGTATTTT.

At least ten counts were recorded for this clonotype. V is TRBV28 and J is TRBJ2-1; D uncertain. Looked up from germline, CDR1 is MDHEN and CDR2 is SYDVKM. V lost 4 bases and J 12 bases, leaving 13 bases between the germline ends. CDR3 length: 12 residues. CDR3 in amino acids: CASSSVSPRQFF. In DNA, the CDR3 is TGTGCCAGCAGTTCTGTTTCTCCCAGGCAGTTCTTC.

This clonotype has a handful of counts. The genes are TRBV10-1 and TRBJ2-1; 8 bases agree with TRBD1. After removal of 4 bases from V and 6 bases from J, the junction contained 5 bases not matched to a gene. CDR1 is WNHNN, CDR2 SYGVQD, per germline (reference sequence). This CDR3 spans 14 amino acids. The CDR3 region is CASSGTGFGNEQFF. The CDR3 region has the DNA TGCGCCAGCAGTGGGACAGGGTTCGGCAATGAGCAGTTCTTC.

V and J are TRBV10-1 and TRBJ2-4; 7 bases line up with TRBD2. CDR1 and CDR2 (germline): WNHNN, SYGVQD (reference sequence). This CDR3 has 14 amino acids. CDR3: CANYGEGAQDTQYF. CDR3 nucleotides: TGCGCGAACTACGGGGAGGGTGCCCAAGACACCCAGTACTTC.